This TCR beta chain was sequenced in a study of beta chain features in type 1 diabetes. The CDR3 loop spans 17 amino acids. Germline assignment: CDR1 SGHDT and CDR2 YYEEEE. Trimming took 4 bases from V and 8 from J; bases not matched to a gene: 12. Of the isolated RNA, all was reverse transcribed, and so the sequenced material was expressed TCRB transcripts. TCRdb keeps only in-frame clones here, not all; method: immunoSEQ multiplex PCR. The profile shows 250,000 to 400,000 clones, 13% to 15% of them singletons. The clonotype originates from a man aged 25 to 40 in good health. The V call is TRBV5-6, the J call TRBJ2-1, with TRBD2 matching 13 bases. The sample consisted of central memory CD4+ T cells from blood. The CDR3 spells CASSLTRTSGSIYEQFF. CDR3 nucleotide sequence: TGTGCCAGCAGCCTTACTAGGACTAGCGGGAGTATCTATGAGCAGTTCTTC.